A single T cell receptor beta chain is shown here with its context. These data belong to a study of technical replicates of blood from several donors. Clones were read by immunoSEQ multiplex PCR, and TCRdb kept only the in-frame ones, dropping some. The sample has over 70,000 clones; 90% to 95% are singletons. The CDR3 length is 14 residues. V shed 5 bases and J 4 bases; nucleotides not matched to a gene: 8. The germline V gene has CDR1 LNHNV and CDR2 YYDKDF (reference sequence). This sequence was found in a human donor in good health. Some clones in this sample may be carry-over from other donors' samples. The sequenced sample was PBMCs. The gene calls are TRBV15 and TRBJ2-7, with 7 bases identical to TRBD1. CDR3 loop: CATSPRRGQYEQYF. The CDR3 DNA reads TGTGCCACCAGCCCGAGAAGGGGACAGTACGAGCAGTACTTC.